The sequence of this TCR beta chain was determined in a study of monozygotic twins with inflammatory bowel disease. Study-wide results and caveats: Especially where disease activity was present, IBD patients had fewer clonotypes in common with others than healthy twins did.

Germline lookup yields CDR1 LGHNA and CDR2 YNFKEQ. CDR3 length: 15 residues. Two nested PCRs, run for approximately 16 and 9 cycles, were applied to TCRalpha and TCRbeta cDNA. With the 5' RACE reads reprocessed, TCRdb shows one record per CDR3 protein and no DNA. This sample's table has about 440,000 distinct CDR3 sequences. Details on this clonotype: No antigen is known for it.

Sequenced material: blood. This TCR was recovered from a human donor with ulcerative colitis or Crohn's disease, or a healthy co-twin of an affected twin (not recorded which). The gene calls are TRBV4-2 and TRBJ2-5; absent DNA, TCRdb's TRBD2 call cannot be checked. CDR3 in amino acids: CASSPVGSGGETQYF.